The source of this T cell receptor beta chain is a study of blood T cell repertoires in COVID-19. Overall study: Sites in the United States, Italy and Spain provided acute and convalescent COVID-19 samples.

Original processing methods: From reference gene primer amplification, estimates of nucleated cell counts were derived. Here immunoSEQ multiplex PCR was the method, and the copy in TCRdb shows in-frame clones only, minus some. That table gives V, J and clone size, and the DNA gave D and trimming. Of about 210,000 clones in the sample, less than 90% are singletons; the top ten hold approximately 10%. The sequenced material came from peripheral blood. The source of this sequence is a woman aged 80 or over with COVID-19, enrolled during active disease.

CDR3 residues: CASSRSSGANTGELFF. In DNA form, the CDR3 reads TGTGCCAGCAGCCGATCTAGCGGTGCGAACACCGGGGAGCTGTTTTTT. V usage is TRBV6-2 or TRBV6-3 and J usage is TRBJ2-2; TRBD2 aligns across 7 bases. The V and J ends lost 6 bases and 0 bases, in that order; junction bases with no gene match: 7. The CDR3 is made up of 16 amino acids. CDR1 and CDR2 from the germline V gene are MNHEY and SVGEGT.